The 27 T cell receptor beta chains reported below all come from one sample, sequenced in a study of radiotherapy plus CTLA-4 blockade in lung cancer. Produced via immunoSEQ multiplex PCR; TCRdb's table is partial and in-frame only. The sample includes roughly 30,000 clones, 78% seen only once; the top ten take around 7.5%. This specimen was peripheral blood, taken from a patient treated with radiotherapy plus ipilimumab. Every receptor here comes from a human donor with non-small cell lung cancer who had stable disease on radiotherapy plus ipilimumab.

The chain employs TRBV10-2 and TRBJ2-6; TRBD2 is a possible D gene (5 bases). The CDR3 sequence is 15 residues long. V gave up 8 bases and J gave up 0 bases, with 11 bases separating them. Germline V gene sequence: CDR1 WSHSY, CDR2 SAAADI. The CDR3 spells CASSIGSSGANVLTF. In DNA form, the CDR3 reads TGCGCCAGCTCTATTGGGAGCTCTGGGGCCAACGTCCTGACTTTC.

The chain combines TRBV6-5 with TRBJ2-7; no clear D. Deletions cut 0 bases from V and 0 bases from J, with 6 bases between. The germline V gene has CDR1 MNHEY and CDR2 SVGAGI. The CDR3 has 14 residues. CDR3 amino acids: CASSYSQTSYEQYV. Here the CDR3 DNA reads TGTGCCAGCAGTTACTCTCAAACCTCCTACGAGCAGTACGTC.

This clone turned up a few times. CDR3 loop: CASSLYGTGASGAKNIQYF. CDR3 sequence (DNA): TGTGCCAGCAGTCTATACGGGACAGGGGCGTCTGGGGCCAAAAACATTCAGTACTTC. This rearrangement joins TRBV27 to TRBJ2-4; 10 positions agree with TRBD1. The V segment lost 5 bases and the J segment 1 base; nucleotides outside the gene matches: 14. CDR1 is MNHEY and CDR2 is SMNVEV in the germline V gene (reference sequence). The CDR3 is 19 amino acids.

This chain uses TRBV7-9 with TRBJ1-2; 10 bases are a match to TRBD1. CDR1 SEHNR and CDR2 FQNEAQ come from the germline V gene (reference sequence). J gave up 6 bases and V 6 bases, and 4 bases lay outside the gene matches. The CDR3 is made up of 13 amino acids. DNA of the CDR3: TGTGCCAGCAGACCGGGACAGGGGAATGGCTACACCTTC. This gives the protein CASRPGQGNGYTF.

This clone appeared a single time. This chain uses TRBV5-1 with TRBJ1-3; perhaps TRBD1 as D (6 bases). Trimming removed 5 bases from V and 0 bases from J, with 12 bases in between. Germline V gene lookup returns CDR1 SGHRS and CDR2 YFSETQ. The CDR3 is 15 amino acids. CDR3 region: CASSRDRSSGNTIYF. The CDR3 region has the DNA TGCGCCAGCAGTCGAGACAGGAGCTCTGGAAACACCATATATTTT.

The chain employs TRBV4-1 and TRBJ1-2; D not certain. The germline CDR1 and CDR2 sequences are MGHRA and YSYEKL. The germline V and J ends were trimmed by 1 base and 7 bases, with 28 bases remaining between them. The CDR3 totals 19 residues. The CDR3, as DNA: TGCGCCAGCAGCCAAGCTTTTACGCATGGAGACACGGAGAGAGGTGGCTACACCTTC. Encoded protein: CASSQAFTHGDTERGGYTF.

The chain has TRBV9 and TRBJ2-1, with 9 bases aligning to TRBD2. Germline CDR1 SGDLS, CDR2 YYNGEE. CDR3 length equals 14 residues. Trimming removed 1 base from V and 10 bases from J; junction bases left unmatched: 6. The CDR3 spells CASSVSGLANEQFF. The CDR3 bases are TGTGCCAGCAGCGTATCAGGACTAGCGAACGAGCAGTTCTTC.

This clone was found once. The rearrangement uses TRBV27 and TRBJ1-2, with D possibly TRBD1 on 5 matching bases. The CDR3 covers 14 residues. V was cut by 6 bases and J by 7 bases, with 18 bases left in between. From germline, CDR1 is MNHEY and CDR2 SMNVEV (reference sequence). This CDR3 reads CASSGSGQAGGYTF. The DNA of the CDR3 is TGTGCCAGCAGCGGCTCGGGGCAGGCGGGTGGCTACACCTTC.

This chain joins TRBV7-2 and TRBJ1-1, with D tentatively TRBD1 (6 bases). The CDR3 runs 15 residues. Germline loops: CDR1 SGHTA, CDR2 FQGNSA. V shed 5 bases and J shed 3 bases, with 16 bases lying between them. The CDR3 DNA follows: TGTGCCAGCAGCCCCCCCAGGGGTACTCACACTGAAGCTTTCTTT. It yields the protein CASSPPRGTHTEAFF.

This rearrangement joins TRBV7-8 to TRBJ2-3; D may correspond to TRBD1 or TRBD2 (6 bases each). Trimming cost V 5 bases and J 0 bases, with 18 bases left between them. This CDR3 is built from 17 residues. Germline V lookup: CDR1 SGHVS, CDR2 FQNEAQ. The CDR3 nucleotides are TGTGCCAGCAGCCTACACGACGGGGGCCCTAGCACAGATACGCAGTATTTT. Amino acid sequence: CASSLHDGGPSTDTQYF.

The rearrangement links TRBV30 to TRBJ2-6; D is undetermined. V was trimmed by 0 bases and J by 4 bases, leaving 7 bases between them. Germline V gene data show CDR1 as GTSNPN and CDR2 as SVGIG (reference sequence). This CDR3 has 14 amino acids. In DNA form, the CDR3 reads TGTGCCTGGAGTGTAATACGGGGGGCCAACGTCCTGACTTTC. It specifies CAWSVIRGANVLTF. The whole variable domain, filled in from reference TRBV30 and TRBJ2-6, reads SQTIHQWPATLVQPVGSPLSLECTVEGTSNPNLYWYRQAAGRGLQLLFYSVGIGQISSEVPQNLSASRPQDRQFILSSKKLLLSDSGFYLCAWSVIRGANVLTFGAGSRLTVL.

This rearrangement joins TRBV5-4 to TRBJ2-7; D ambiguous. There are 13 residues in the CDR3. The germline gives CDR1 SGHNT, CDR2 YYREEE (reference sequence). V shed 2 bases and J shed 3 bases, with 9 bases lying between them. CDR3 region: CASSFYWSYEQYF. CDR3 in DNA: TGTGCCAGCAGCTTTTATTGGAGCTACGAGCAGTACTTC.

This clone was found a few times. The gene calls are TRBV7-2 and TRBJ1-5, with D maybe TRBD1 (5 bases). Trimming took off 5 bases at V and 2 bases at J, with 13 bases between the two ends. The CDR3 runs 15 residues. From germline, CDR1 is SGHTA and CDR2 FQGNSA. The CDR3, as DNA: TGTGCCAGCAGCCCCTCGGGGGGTCGCAATCAGCCCCAGCATTTT. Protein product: CASSPSGGRNQPQHF. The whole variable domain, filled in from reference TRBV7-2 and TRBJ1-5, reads GAGVSQSPSNKVTEKGKDVELRCDPISGHTALYWYRQSLGQGLEFLIYFQGNSAPDKSGLPSDRFSAERTGGSVSTLTIQRTQQEDSAVYLCASSPSGGRNQPQHFGDGTRLSIL.

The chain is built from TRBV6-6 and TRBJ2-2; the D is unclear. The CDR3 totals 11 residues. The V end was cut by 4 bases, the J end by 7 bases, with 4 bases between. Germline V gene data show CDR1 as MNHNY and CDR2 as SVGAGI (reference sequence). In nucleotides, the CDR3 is TGTGCCAGCAGTTCCGTCGGGGAGCTGTTTTTT. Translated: CASSSVGELFF.

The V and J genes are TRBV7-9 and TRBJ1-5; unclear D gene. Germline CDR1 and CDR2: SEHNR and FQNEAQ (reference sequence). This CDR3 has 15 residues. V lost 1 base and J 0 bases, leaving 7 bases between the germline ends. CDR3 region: CASSLGDYSNQPQHF. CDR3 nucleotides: TGTGCCAGCAGCTTAGGAGATTATAGCAATCAGCCCCAGCATTTT.

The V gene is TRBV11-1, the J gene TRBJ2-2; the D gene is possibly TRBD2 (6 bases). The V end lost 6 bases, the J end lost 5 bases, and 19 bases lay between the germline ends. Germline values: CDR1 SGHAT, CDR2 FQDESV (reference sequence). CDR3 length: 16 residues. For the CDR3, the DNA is TGTGCCAGCAGACCGGGGATCTGGGGACTGACCGGGGAGCTGTTTTTT. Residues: CASRPGIWGLTGELFF.

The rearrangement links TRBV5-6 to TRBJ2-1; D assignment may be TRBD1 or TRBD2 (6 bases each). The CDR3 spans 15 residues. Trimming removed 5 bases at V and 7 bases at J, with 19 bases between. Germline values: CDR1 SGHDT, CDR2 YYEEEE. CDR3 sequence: CASSQWGARRNEQFF. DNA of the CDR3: TGTGCCAGCAGTCAATGGGGGGCCCGCCGGAATGAGCAGTTCTTC.

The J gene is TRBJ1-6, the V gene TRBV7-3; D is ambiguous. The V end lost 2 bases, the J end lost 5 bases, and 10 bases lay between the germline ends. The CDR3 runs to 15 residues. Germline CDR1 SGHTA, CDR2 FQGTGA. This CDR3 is CASSLLHSDNSPLHF. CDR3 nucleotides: TGTGCCAGCAGCTTATTACACAGCGATAATTCACCCCTCCACTTT.

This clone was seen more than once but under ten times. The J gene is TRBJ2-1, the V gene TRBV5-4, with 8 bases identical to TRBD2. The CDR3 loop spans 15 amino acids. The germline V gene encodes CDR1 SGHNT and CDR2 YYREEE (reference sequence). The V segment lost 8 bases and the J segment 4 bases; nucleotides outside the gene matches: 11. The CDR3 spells CASSPNAGGYNEQFF. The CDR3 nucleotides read TGTGCCAGTTCCCCTAACGCGGGGGGATACAATGAGCAGTTCTTC.

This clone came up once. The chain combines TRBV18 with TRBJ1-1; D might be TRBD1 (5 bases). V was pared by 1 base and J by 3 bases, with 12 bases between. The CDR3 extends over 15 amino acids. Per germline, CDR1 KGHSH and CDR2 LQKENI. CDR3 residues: CASSPRGRGDTEAFF. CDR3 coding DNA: TGTGCCAGCTCACCACGGGGGAGGGGTGACACTGAAGCTTTCTTT.

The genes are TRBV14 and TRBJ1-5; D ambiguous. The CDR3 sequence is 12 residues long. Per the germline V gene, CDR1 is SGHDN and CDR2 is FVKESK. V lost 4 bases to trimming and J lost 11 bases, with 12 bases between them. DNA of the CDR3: TGTGCCAGCAGCCTGACCGGGCTGGCCCAGCATTTT. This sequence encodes CASSLTGLAQHF. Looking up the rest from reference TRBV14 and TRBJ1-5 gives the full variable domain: EAGVTQFPSHSVIEKGQTVTLRCDPISGHDNLYWYRRVMGKEIKFLLHFVKESKQDESGMPNNRFLAERTGGTYSTLKVQPAELEDSGVYFCASSLTGLAQHFGDGTRLSIL.

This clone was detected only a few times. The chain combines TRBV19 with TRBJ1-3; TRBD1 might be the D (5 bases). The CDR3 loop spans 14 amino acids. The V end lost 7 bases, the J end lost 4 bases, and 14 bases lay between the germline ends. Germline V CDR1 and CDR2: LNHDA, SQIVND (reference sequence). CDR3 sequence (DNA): TGTGCCAGTACCGTCGGGGGGTCCGGAAACACCATATATTTT. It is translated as CASTVGGSGNTIYF.

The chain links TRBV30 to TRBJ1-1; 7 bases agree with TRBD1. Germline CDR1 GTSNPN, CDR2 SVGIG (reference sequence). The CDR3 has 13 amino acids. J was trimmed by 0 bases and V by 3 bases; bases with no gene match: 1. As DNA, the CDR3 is TGTGCCTGGAGGACAGGGATGAACACTGAAGCTTTCTTT. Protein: CAWRTGMNTEAFF. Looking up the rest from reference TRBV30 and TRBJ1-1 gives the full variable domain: SQTIHQWPATLVQPVGSPLSLECTVEGTSNPNLYWYRQAAGRGLQLLFYSVGIGQISSEVPQNLSASRPQDRQFILSSKKLLLSDSGFYLCAWRTGMNTEAFFGQGTRLTVV.

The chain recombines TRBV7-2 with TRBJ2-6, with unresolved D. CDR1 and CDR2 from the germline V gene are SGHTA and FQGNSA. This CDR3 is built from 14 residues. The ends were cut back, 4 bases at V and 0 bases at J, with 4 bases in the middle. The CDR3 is CASSSYSGANVLTF. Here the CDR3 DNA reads TGTGCCAGCAGCTCCTACTCTGGGGCCAACGTCCTGACTTTC.

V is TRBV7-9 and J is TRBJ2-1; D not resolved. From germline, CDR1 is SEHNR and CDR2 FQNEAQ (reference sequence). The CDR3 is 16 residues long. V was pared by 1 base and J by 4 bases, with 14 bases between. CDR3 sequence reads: CASSLVRRTEYNEQFF. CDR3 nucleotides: TGTGCCAGCAGCTTAGTTCGAAGAACAGAGTACAATGAGCAGTTCTTC.

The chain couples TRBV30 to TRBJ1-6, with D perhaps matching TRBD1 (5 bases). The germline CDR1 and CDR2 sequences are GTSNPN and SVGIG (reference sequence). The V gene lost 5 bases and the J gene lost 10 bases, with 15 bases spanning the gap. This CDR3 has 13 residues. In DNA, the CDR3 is TGTGCCTGGCAGAGACAGTCCCTATCACCCCTCCACTTT. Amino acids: CAWQRQSLSPLHF.

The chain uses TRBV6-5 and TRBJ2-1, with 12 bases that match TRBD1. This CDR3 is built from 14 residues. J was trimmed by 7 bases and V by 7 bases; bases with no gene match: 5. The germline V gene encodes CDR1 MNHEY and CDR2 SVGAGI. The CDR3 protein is CASNRDRGRNEQFF. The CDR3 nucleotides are TGTGCCAGCAATCGGGACAGGGGGCGAAATGAGCAGTTCTTC.